One TCR beta chain is described in this entry. Its specificity is unknown. Peripheral blood samples of roughly 9.8 milliliters were drawn from each donor. This sample stems from a study of blood T cells in healthy people across ages. Study-level background: About one barcoded TCR beta cDNA was captured per two T cells. Study-wide points: It was held that the diversity estimates obtained from one million T cells were underestimates.

The CDR3 is 18 amino acids. The V and J ends lost 7 bases and 0 bases, in that order; junction bases with no gene match: 15. The germline V gene encodes CDR1 MNHEY and CDR2 SVGEGT. Together with a sample-barcoded 5' primer, a J-beta primer mix was included in a second PCR lasting about 7 to 12 cycles. TCRdb reanalysed the 5' RACE reads using MiXCR and keeps one entry per CDR3 protein. Of 1.5 million to 2 million distinct CDR3 sequences detected, 49% appear once; the ten largest clones hold 2.1%. Input material: blood. The chain recombines TRBV6-2 or TRBV6-3 with TRBJ2-3, with 8 bases that match TRBD2. This receptor was obtained from a woman in her thirties or forties in good health. The CDR3 region is CASIPMGASGPSTDTQYF. CDR3 sequence (DNA): TGTGCCAGCATCCCCATGGGAGCTAGCGGGCCCAGCACAGATACGCAGTATTTT.